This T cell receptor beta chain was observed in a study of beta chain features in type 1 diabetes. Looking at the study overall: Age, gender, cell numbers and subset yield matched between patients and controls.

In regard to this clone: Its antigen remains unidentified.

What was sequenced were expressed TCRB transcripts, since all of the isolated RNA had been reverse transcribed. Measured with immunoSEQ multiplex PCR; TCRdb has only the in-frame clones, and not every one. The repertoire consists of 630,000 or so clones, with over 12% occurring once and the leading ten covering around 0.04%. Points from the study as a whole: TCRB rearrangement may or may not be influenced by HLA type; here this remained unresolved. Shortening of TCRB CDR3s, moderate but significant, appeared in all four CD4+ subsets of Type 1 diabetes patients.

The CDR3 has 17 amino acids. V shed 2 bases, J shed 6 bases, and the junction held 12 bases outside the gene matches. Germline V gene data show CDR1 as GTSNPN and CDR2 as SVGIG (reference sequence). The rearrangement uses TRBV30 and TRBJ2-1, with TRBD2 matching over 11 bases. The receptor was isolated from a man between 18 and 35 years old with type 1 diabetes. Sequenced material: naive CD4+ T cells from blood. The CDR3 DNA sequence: TGTGCCTGGAGTCCGCCGGGTAGCGGGAGGGTTACCAATGAGCAGTTCTTC. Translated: CAWSPPGSGRVTNEQFF. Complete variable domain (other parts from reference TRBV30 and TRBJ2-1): SQTIHQWPATLVQPVGSPLSLECTVEGTSNPNLYWYRQAAGRGLQLLFYSVGIGQISSEVPQNLSASRPQDRQFILSSKKLLLSDSGFYLCAWSPPGSGRVTNEQFFGPGTRLTVL.